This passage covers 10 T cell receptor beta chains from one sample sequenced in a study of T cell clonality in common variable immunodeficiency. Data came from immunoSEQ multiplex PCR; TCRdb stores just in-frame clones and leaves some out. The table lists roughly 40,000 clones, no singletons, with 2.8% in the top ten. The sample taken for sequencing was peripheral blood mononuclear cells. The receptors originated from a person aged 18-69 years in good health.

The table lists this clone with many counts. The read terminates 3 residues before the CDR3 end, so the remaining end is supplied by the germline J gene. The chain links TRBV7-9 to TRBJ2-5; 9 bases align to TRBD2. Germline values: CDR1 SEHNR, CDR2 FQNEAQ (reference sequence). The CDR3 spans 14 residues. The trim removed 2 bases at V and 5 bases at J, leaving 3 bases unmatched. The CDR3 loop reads CASSLSSGIETQYF. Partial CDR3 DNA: TGTGCCAGCAGCTTATCTAGCGGGATTGAGACC.

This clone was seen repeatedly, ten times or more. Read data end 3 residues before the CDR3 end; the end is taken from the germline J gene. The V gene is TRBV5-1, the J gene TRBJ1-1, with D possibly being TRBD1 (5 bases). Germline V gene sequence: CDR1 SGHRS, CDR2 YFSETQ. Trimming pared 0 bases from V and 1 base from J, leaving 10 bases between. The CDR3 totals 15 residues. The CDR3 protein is CASSLDGGRNTEAFF. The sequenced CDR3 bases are TGCGCCAGCAGCTTGGACGGGGGGAGGAACACTGAA. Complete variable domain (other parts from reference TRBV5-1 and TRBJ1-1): KAGVTQTPRYLIKTRGQQVTLSCSPISGHRSVSWYQQTPGQGLQFLFEYFSETQRNKGNFPGRFSGRQFSNSRSEMNVSTLELGDSALYLCASSLDGGRNTEAFFGQGTRLTVV.

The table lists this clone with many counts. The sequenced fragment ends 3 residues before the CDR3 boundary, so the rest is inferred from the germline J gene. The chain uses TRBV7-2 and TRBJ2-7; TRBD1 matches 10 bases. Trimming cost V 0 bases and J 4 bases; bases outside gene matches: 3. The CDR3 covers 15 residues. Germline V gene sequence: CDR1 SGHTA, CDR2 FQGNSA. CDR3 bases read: TGTGCCAGCAGCTTAGCGACAGGGGGCGATTACGAG. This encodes CASSLATGGDYE. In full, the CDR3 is CASSLATGGDYEQYF.

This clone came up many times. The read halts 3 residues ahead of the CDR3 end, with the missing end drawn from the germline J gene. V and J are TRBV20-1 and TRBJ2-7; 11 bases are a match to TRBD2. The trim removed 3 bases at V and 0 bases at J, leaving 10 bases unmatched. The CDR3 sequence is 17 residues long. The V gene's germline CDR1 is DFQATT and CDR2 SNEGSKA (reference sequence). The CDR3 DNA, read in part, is TGCAGTGCTAGTAATGGACTAGCGGGTCACCTCTCCTACGAG. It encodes CSASNGLAGHLSYE. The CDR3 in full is CSASNGLAGHLSYEQYF.

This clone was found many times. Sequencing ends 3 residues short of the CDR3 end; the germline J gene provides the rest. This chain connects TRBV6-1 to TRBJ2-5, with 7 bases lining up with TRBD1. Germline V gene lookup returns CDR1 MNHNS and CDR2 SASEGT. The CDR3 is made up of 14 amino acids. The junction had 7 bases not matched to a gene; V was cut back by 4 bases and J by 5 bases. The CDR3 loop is CASSGSTGWETQYF. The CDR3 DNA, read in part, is TGTGCCAGCAGTGGATCGACAGGGTGGGAGACC.

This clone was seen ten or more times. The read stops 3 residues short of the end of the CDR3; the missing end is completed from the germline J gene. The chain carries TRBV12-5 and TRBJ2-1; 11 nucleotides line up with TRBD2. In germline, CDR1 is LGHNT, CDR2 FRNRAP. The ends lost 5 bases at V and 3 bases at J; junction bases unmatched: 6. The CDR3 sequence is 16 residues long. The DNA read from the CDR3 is TGTGCTAGTGGTGTGGCCGGGACTAGCGGCTACAATGAG. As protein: CASGVAGTSGYNE. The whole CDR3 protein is CASGVAGTSGYNEQFF.

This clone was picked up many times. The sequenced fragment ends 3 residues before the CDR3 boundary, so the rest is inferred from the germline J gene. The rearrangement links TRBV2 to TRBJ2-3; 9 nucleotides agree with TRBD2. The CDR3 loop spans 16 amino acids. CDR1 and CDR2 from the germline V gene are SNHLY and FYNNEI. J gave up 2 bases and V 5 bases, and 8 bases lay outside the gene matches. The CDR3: CASSPFSGSPTDTQYF. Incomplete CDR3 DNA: TGTGCCAGCAGTCCGTTTAGCGGGAGTCCCACAGATACG.

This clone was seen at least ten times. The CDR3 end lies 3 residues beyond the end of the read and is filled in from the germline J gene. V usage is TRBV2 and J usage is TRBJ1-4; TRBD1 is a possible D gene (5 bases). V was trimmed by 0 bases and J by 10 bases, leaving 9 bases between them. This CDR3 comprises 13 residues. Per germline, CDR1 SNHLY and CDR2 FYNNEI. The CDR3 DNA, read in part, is TGTGCCAGCAGTGAAGCGTCAGGGCGAAAA. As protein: CASSEASGRK. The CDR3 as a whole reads CASSEASGRKLFF.

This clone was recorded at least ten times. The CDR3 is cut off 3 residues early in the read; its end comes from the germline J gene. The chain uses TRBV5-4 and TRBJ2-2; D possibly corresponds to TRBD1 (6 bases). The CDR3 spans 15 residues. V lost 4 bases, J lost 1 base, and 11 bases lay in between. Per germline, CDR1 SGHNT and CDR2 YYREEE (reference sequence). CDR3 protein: CASSPDSENTGELFF. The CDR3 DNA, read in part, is TGTGCCAGCAGCCCGGACAGCGAGAACACCGGGGAG. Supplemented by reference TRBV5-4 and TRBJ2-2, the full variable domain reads ETGVTQSPTHLIKTRGQQVTLRCSSQSGHNTVSWYQQALGQGPQFIFQYYREEENGRGNFPPRFSGLQFPNYSSELNVNALELDDSALYLCASSPDSENTGELFFGEGSRLTVL.

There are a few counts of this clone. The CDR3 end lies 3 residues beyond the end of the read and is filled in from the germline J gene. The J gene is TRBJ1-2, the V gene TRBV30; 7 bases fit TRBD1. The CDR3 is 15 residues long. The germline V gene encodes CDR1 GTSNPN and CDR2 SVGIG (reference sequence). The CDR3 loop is CAWKGAAFPTDTYTF. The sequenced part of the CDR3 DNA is TGTGCCTGGAAGGGGGCAGCTTTTCCAACAGATACC. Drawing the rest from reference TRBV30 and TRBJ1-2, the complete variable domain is SQTIHQWPATLVQPVGSPLSLECTVEGTSNPNLYWYRQAAGRGLQLLFYSVGIGQISSEVPQNLSASRPQDRQFILSSKKLLLSDSGFYLCAWKGAAFPTDTYTFGSGTRLTVV.